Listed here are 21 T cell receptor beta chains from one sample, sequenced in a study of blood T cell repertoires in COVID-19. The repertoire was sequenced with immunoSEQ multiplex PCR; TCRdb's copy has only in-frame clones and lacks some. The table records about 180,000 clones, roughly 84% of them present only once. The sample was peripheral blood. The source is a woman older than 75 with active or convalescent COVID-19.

Written as DNA, the CDR3 is TGTGCCAGCAGCTTAACCCCGGGGGGATCCTCTATGAGCTACACCTTC. This gives the protein CASSLTPGGSSMSYTF. The chain combines TRBV7-3 with TRBJ1-2; D might be TRBD1 (5 bases). V gave up 0 bases and J gave up 9 bases, with 20 bases separating them. Germline V CDR1 and CDR2: SGHTA, FQGTGA. The CDR3 sequence is 16 residues long.

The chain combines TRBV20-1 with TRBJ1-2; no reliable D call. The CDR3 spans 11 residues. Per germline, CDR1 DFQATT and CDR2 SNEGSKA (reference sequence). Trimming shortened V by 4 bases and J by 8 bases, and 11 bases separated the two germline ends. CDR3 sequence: CSATVSGGYTF. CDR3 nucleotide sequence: TGCAGTGCTACCGTCAGCGGCGGCTACACCTTC.

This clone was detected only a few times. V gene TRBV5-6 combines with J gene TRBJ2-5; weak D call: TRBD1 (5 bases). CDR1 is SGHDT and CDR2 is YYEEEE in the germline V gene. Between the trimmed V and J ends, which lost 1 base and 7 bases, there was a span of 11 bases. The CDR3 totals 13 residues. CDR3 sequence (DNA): TGTGCCAGCAGCTTGCAGGGCCCGGGGACCCAGTACTTC. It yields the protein CASSLQGPGTQYF.

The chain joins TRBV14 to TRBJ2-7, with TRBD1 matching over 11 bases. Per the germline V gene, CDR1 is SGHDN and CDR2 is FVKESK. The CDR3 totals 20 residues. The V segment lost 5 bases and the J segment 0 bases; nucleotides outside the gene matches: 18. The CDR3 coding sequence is TGTGCCAGCAGCAAGCGGGACAGGGGGGTTACAGCGGACCCCTCCTACGAGCAGTACTTC. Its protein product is CASSKRDRGVTADPSYEQYF.

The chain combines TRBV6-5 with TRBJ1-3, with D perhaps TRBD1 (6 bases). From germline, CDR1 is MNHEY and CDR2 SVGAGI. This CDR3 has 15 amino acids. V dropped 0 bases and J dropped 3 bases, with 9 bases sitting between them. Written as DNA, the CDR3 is TGTGCCAGCAGTTACTCGAGGGGGGGTGGAAACACCATATATTTT. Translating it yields CASSYSRGGGNTIYF.

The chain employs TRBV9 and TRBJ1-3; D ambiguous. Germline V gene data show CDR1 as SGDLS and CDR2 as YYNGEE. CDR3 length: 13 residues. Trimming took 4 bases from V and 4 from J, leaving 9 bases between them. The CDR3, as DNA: TGTGCCAGCAGCACCTACGAAGGAAACACCATATATTTT. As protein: CASSTYEGNTIYF.

The CDR3 DNA sequence: TGTGCCAGCCCCCCCCAGGGCAAGAACACCGGGGAGCTGTTTTTT. Its protein is CASPPQGKNTGELFF. The chain employs TRBV7-8 and TRBJ2-2; tentative D call: TRBD1 (5 bases). Trimming removed 8 bases at V and 1 base at J, with 14 bases between. The CDR3 has 15 amino acids. From germline, CDR1 is SGHVS and CDR2 FQNEAQ.

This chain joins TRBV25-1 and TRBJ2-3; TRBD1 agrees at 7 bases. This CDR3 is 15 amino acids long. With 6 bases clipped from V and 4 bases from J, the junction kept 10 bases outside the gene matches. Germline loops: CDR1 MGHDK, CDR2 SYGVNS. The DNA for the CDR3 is TGTGCCAGCAGCCTGACAGGGATGAGGCCAGATACGCAGTATTTT. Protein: CASSLTGMRPDTQYF.

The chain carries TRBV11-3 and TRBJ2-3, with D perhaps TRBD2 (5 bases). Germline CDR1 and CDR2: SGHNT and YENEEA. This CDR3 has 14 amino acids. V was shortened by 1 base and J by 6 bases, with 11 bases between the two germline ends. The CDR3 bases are TGTGCCAGCAGCTTAGGAGGGTTGGGTGATACGCAGTATTTT. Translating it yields CASSLGGLGDTQYF.

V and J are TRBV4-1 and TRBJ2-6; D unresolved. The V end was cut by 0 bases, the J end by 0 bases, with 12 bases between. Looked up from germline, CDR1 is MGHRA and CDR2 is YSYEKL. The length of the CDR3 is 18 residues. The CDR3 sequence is CASSQDPVSLSGANVLTF. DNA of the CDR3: TGCGCCAGCAGCCAAGATCCCGTATCCCTCTCTGGGGCCAACGTCCTGACTTTC.

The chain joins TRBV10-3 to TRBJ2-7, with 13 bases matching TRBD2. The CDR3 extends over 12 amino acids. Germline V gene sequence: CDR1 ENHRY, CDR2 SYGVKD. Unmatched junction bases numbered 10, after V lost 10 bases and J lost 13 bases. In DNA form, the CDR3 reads TGTGCCACCAGGACTAGCGGGAGTATTCCCTACTTC. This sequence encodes CATRTSGSIPYF.

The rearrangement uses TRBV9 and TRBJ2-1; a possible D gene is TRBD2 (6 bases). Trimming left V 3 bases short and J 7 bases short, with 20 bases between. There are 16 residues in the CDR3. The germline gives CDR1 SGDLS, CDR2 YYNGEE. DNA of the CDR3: TGTGCCAGCAGCGGGTATACCGGGACTCCTCCGAATGAGCAGTTCTTC. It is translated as CASSGYTGTPPNEQFF.

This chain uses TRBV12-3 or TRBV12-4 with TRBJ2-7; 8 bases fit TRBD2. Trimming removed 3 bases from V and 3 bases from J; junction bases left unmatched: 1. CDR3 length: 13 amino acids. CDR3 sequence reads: CASSFLAGYEQYF. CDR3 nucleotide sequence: TGTGCCAGCAGTTTTCTAGCGGGCTACGAGCAGTACTTC.

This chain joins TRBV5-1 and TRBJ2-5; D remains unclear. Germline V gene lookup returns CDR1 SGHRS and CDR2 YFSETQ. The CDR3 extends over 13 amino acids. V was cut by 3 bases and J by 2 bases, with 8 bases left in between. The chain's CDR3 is CASSYDSQETQYF. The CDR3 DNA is TGCGCCAGCAGCTACGACTCGCAAGAGACCCAGTACTTC.

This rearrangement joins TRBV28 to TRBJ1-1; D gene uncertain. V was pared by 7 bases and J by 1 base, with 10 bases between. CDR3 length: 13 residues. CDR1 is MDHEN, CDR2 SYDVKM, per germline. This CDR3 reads CASIPVENTEAFF. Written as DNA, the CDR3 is TGTGCCAGCATCCCGGTTGAGAACACTGAAGCTTTCTTT.

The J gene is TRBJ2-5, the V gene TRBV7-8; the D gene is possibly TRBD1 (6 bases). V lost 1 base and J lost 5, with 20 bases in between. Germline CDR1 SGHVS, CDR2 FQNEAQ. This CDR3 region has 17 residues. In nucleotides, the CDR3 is TGTGCCAGCAGCTTAGTCGGCGTAATCCAGGGGTGGGAGACCCAGTACTTC. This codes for CASSLVGVIQGWETQYF.

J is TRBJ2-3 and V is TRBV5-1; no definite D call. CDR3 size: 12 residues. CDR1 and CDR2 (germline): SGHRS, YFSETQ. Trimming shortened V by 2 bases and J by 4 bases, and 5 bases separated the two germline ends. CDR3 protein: CASSFFADTQYF. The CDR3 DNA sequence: TGCGCCAGCAGCTTCTTCGCAGATACGCAGTATTTT.

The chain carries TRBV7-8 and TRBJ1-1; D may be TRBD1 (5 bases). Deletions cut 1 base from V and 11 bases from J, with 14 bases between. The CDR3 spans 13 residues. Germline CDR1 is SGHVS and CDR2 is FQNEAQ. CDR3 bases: TGTGCCAGCAGCTTAGGTCCGAACAGGATTGCTTTCTTT. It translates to CASSLGPNRIAFF.

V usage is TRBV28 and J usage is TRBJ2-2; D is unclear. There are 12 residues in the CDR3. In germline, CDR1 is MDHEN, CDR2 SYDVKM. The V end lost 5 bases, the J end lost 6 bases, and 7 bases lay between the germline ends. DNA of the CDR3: TGTGCCAGCAGTACCTACCCCGGGGAGCTGTTTTTT. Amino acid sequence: CASSTYPGELFF.

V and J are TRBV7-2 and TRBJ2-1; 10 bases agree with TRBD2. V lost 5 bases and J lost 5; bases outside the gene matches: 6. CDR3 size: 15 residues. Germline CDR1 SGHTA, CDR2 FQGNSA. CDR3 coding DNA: TGTGCCAGCAGCAGAACTAGCGGGACTAACAATGAGCAGTTCTTC. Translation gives CASSRTSGTNNEQFF.

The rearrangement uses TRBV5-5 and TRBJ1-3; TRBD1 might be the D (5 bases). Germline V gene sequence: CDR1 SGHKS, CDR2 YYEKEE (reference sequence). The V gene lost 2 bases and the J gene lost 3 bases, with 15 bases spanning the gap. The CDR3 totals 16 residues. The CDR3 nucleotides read TGTGCCAGCAGCTTAATTCCACAGGTTGATGGAAACACCATATATTTT. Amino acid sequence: CASSLIPQVDGNTIYF.